This note documents a single TCR beta chain sequence. Its antigen is unidentified. The data originate from a study of radiotherapy plus CTLA-4 blockade in lung cancer. Data came from immunoSEQ multiplex PCR; TCRdb stores just in-frame clones and leaves some out. The sample lists 83,000 or so clones, 83% occurring once. V was pared by 4 bases and J by 3 bases, with 13 bases between. This CDR3 has 14 amino acids. In germline, CDR1 is SNHLY, CDR2 FYNNEI. Overall study findings and caveats: TCR clones originating in tumors grew in number in blood after radiotherapy plus ipilimumab.

The chain carries TRBV2 and TRBJ2-7; D gene uncertain. The receptor was isolated from a human donor with non-small cell lung cancer who had stable disease on radiotherapy plus ipilimumab. The material sequenced was peripheral blood, taken from a patient treated with radiotherapy plus ipilimumab. The CDR3 here is CASSAGPERYEQYF. CDR3 nucleotide sequence: TGTGCCAGCAGTGCCGGCCCCGAGCGCTACGAGCAGTACTTC.